This TCR beta chain appears in the sequencing data of a study of blood T cell repertoires in COVID-19. Study overall: Sites across the United States, Italy and Spain contributed samples from acute and convalescent COVID-19. In each case, the material was cDNA or gDNA derived from T cells, B-cell-depleted T cells, or PBMCs.

J was trimmed by 4 bases and V by 8 bases; bases with no gene match: 11. Germline V CDR1 and CDR2: SGDLS, YYNGEE. This CDR3 contains 16 residues. Profiled with immunoSEQ multiplex PCR; TCRdb holds only in-frame clones, not every one. The table records 260,000 or so clones, nearly 90% of them present only once. The chain is built from TRBV9 and TRBJ1-4; 10 bases fit TRBD1. The sequenced sample was peripheral blood. The TCR sequence derives from a human donor in a cohort sampled during active COVID-19. The CDR3 sequence: CARWDRGGSGNEKLFF. The DNA for the CDR3 is TGTGCCAGGTGGGACAGGGGAGGGTCAGGTAATGAAAAACTGTTTTTT.